This T cell receptor beta chain was profiled in a study of shared clonotypes between healthy human individuals. Study-wide context: In total, the donors were a couple of women and a few men aged 18 to 49.

The repertoire was sequenced with immunoSEQ multiplex PCR; TCRdb's copy has only in-frame clones and lacks some. The sample holds 1,500,000 or so clones, 97% to 99% seen once. General study findings and limits: Several donors had around 5.2% of their naive CD4 clonotypes in common.

A note on this clone: Its antigen is still unknown.

A CD45RA+ naive subset and a CD45RA-negative memory subset were split from CD4+ cells. In germline, CDR1 is MNHNS, CDR2 SASEGT. The CDR3 extends over 14 amino acids. Trimming took off 7 bases at V and 6 bases at J, with 16 bases between the two ends. The source is a man aged 30 to 39 in good health. Sequenced sample: naive CD4+ T cells sorted from blood. As for subset: CD45RA+ positively selected. The chain employs TRBV6-1 and TRBJ1-3; a weak D match, TRBD1 (5 bases). CDR3 DNA sequence: TGTGCCAGCACCCCCGGGGCAAGGGAAAACACCATATATTTT. Encoded protein: CASTPGARENTIYF.